This entry describes one T cell receptor (beta chain). Its target is not known. The data stem from a study of OX40 agonist ivuxolimab in advanced cancers. Study-level background: Hepatocellular carcinoma, melanoma, renal cell or head and neck cancer was diagnosed in the dose-escalation patients. General observations from the study: People who partly responded at 0.1-3.0 mg/kg had some of the least clonal expansion seen.

Libraries were prepared by immunoSEQ multiplex PCR; TCRdb keeps only in-frame clonotypes and omits some of them. The sample has almost 35,000 clones, 70% to 80% seen once; the top ten hold around 9.9%. This specimen was CD4+ or CD8+ T cells sorted from blood, taken in a trial of the OX40 agonist ivuxolimab. The source of this sequence is an adult with an advanced solid tumor such as melanoma, head and neck, liver or kidney cancer.

The CDR3 DNA reads TGCGCCAGCAGCCCCCTTGGACCGGGCTATGGCTACACCTTC. Its translation: CASSPLGPGYGYTF. This chain joins TRBV4-1 and TRBJ1-2; D is undetermined. Germline V gene lookup returns CDR1 MGHRA and CDR2 YSYEKL. V shed 4 bases and J shed 4 bases, with 13 bases lying between them. The CDR3 consists of 14 residues.